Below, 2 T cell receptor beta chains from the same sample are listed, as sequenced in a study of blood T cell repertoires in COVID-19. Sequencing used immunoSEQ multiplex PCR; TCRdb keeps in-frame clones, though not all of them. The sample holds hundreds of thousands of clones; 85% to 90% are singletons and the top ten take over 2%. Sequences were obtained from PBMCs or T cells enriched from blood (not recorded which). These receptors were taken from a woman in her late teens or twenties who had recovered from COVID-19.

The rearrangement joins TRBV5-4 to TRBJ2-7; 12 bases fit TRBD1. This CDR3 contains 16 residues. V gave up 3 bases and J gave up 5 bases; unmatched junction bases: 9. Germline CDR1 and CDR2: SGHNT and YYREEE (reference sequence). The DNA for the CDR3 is TGTGCCAGCAGCTCATGGGACAGGGGGCTCGTCGACGAGCAGTACTTC. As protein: CASSSWDRGLVDEQYF.

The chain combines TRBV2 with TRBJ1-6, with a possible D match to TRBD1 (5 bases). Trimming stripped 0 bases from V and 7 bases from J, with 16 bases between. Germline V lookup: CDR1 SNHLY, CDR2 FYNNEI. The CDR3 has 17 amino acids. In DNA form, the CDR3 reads TGTGCCAGCAGTGAAGCCGCGGGACCCAGGAACAATTCACCCCTCCACTTT. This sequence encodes CASSEAAGPRNNSPLHF.